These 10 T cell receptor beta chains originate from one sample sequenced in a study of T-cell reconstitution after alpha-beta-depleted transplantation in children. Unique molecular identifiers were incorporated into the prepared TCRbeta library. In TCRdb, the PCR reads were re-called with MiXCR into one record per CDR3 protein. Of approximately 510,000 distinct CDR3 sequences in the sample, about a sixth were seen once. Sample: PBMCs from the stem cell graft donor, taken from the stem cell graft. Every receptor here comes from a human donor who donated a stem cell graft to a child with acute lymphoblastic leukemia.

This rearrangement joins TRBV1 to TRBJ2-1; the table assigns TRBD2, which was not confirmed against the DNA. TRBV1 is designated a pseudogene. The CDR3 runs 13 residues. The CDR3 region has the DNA TGCACCAGCGGCGGGAAAAAGAGGGATGAGCAGTTCTTC. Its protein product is CTSGGKKRDEQFF.

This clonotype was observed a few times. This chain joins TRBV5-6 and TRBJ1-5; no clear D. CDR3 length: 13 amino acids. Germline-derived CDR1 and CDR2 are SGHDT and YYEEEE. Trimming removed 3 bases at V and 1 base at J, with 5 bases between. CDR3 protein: CASSYRSNQPQHF. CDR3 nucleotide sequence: TGTGCCAGCAGCTATCGGAGCAATCAGCCCCAGCATTTT.

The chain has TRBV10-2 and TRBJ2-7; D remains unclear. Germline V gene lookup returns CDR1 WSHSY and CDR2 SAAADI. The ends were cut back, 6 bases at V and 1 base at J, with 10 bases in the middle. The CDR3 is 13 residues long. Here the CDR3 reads CASRVIDSYEQYF. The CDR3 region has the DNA TGCGCCAGCAGGGTTATTGATTCCTACGAGCAGTACTTC.

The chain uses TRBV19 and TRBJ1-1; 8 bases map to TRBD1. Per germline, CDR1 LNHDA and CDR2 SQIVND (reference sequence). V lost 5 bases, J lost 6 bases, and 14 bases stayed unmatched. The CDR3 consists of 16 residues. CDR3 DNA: TGTGCCAGTAGTCTCTTGGTCGGACAGGGCACAGCTGAAGCTTTCTTT. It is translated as CASSLLVGQGTAEAFF. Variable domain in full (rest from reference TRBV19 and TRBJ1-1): DGGITQSPKYLFRKEGQNVTLSCEQNLNHDAMYWYRQDPGQGLRLIYYSQIVNDFQKGDIAEGYSVSREKKESFPLTVTSAQKNPTAFYLCASSLLVGQGTAEAFFGQGTRLTVV.

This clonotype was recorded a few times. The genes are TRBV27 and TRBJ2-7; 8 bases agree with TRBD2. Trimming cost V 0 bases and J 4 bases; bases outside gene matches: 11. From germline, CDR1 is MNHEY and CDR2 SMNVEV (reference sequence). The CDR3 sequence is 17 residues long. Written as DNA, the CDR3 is TGTGCCAGCAGTTTATCGCGAGCGGGAGCTTCTCCTTACGAGCAGTACTTC. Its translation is CASSLSRAGASPYEQYF.

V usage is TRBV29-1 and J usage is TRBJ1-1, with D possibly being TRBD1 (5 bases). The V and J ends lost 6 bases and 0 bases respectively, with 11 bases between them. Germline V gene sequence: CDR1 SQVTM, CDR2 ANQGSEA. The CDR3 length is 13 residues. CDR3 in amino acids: CSVDGAVNTEAFF. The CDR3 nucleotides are TGCAGCGTCGACGGGGCGGTGAACACTGAAGCTTTCTTT.

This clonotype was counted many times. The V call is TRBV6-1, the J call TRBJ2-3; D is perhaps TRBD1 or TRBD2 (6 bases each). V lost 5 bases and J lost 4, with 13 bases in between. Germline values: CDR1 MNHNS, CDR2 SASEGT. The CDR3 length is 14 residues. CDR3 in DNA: TGTGCCAGCAGTAAGGGGGGAGACGCAGATACGCAGTATTTT. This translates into CASSKGGDADTQYF.

The CDR3 DNA is TGTGCCAGCAGCGTAGCGTCTCCTACCTACAATGAGCAGTTCTTC. It translates to CASSVASPTYNEQFF. The V gene is TRBV9, the J gene TRBJ2-1; unclear D gene. CDR3 length equals 15 residues. Between the trimmed V and J ends, which lost 0 bases and 2 bases, there was a span of 9 bases. Looked up from germline, CDR1 is SGDLS and CDR2 is YYNGEE.

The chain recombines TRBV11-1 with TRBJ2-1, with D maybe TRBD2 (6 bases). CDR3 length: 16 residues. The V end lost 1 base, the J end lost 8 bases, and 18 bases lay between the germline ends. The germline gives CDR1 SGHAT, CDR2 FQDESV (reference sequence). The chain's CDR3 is CASSLVPSGESHEQFF. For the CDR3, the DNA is TGTGCCAGCAGCTTAGTACCGTCGGGAGAAAGTCATGAGCAGTTCTTC.

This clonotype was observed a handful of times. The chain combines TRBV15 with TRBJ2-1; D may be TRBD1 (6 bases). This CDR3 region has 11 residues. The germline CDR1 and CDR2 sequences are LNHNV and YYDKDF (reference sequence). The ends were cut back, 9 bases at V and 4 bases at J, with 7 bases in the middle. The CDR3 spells CATTGYNEQFF. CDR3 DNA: TGTGCCACGACAGGTTACAATGAGCAGTTCTTC.